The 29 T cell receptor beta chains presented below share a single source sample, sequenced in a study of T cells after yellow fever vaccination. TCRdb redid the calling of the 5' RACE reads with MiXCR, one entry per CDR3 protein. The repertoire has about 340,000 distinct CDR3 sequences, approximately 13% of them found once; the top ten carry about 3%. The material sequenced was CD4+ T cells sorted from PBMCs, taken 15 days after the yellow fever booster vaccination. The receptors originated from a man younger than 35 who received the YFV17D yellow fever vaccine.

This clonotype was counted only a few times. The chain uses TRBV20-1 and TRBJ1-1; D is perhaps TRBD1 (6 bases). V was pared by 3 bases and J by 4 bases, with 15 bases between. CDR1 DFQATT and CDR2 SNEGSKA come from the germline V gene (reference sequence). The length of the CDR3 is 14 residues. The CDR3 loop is CSARGARGPTEAFF. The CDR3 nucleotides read TGCAGTGCTAGGGGGGCACGCGGGCCCACTGAAGCTTTCTTT.

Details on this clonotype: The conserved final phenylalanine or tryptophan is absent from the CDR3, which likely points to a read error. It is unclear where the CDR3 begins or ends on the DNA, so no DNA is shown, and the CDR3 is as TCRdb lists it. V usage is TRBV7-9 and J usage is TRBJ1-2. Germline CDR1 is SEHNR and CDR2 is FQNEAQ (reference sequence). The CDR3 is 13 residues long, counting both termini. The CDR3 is CASSLEVRQGVLV.

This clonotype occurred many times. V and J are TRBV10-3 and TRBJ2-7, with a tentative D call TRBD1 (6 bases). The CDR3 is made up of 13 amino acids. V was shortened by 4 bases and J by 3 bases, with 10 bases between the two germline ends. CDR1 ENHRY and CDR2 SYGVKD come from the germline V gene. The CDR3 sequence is CAISGGRGYEQYF. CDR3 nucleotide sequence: TGTGCCATCAGTGGCGGCAGGGGCTACGAGCAGTACTTC.

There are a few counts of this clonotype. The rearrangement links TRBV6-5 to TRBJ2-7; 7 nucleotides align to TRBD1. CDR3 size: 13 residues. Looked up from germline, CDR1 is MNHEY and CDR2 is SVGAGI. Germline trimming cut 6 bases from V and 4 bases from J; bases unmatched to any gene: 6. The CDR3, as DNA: TGTGCCAGCAGATCGGGACAGTCATACGAGCAGTACGTC. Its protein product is CASRSGQSYEQYV.

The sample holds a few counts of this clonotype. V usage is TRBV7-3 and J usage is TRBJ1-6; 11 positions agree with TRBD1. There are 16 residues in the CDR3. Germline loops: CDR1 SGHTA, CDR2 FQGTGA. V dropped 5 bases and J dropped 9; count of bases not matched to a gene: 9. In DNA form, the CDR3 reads TGTGCCAGCAGCCTATCGTCCGGGACAGGGGGTTCACCCCTCCACTTT. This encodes CASSLSSGTGGSPLHF.

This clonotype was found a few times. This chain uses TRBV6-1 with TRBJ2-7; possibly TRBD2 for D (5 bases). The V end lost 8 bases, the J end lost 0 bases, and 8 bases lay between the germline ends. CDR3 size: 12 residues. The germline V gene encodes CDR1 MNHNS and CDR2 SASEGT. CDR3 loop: CASQDFSYEQYV. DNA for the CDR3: TGTGCCAGCCAGGACTTCTCCTACGAGCAGTACGTC.

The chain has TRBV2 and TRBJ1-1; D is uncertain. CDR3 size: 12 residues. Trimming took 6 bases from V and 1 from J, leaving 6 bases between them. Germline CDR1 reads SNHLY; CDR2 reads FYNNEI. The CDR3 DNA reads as TGTGCCAGCAGACGGGCGAACACTGAAGCTTTCTTT. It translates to CASRRANTEAFF.

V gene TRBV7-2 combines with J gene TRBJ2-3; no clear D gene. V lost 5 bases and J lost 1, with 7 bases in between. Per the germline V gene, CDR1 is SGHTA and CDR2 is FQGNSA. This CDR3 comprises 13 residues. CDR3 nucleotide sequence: TGTGCCAGCAGCACTTCTGGCACAGATACGCAGTATTTT. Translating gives CASSTSGTDTQYF.

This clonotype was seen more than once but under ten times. CDR3 sequence reads: CSVQTVSGEKLFF. The CDR3 coding sequence is TGCAGCGTACAGACAGTCAGCGGTGAAAAACTGTTTTTT. This chain links TRBV29-1 with TRBJ1-4, with D possibly matching TRBD1 (5 bases). The CDR3 loop spans 13 amino acids. From germline, CDR1 is SQVTM and CDR2 ANQGSEA. V was shortened by 6 bases and J by 7 bases, with 15 bases between the two germline ends.

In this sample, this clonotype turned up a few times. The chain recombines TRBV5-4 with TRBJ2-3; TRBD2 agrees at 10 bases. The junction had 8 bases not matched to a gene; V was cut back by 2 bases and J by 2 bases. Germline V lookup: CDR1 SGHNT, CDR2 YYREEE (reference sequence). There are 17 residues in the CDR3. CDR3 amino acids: CASSLAGGTPLTDTQYF. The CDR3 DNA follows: TGTGCCAGCAGCTTAGCGGGGGGGACCCCTCTCACAGATACGCAGTATTTT.

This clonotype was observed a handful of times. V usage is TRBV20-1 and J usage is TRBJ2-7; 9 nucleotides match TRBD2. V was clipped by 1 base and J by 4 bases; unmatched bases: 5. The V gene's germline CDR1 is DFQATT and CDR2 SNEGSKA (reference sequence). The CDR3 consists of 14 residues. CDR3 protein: CSARGTSVNYEQYF. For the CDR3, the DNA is TGCAGTGCTAGAGGGACTAGCGTAAATTACGAGCAGTACTTC.

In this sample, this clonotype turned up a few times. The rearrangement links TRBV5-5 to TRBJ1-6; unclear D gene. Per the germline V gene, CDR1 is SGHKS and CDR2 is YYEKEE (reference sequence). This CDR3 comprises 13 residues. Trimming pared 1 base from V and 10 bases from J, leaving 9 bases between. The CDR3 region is CASSLWVGSPLHF. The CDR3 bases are TGTGCCAGCAGCTTGTGGGTAGGATCACCCCTCCACTTT.

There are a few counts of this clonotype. In DNA form, the CDR3 reads TGCAGTGCTAGGGGGTATGGCTACACCTTC. This translates into CSARGYGYTF. The chain uses TRBV20-1 and TRBJ1-2; D call uncertain. Germline V gene sequence: CDR1 DFQATT, CDR2 SNEGSKA (reference sequence). With 3 bases removed from V and 5 bases from J, the gap between germline ends came to 4 bases. The CDR3 covers 10 residues.

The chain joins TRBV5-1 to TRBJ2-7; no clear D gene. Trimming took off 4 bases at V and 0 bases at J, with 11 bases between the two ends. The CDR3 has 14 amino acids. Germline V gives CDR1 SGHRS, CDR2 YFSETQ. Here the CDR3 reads CASSIRTGSYEQYF. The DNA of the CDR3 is TGCGCCAGCAGCATCCGGACGGGCTCCTACGAGCAGTACTTC.

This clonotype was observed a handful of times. The CDR3 region is CASSQQTRGLYEQYF. The CDR3 DNA sequence: TGCGCCAGCAGCCAGCAAACCAGGGGGCTCTACGAGCAGTACTTC. This sequence joins TRBV4-1 and TRBJ2-7; TRBD1 agrees at 8 bases. V shed 3 bases, J shed 3 bases, and the junction held 7 bases outside the gene matches. Germline V CDR1 and CDR2: MGHRA, YSYEKL. The CDR3 is 15 amino acids.

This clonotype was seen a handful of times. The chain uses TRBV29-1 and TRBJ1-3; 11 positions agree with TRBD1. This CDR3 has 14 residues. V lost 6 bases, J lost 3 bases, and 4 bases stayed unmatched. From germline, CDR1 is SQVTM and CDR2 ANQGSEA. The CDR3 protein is CSVADRGLGNTIYF. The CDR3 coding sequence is TGCAGCGTGGCGGACAGGGGGCTTGGAAACACCATATATTTT.

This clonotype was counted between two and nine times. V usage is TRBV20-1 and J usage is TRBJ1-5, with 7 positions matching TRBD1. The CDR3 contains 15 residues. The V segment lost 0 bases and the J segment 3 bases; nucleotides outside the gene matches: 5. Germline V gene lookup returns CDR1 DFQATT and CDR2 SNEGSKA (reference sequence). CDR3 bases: TGCAGTGCTAGAGAGGCAGGGGGTGACAATCAGCCCCAGCATTTT. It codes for CSAREAGGDNQPQHF.

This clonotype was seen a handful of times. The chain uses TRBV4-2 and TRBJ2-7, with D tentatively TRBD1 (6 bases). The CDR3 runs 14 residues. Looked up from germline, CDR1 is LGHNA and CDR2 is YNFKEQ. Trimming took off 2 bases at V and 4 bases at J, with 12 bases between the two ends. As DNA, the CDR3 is TGTGCCAGCAGCCAACCGGACAGAGAATACGAGCAGTACTTC. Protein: CASSQPDREYEQYF.

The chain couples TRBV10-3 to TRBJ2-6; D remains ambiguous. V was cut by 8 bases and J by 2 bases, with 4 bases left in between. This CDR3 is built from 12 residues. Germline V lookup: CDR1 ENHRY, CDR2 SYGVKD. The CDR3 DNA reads TGTGCCATCGACACTGGGGCCAACGTCCTGACTTTC. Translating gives CAIDTGANVLTF.

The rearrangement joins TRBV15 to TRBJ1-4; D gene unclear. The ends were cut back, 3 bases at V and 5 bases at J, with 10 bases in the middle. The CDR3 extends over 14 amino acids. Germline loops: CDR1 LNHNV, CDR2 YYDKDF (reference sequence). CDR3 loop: CATSRVDQNEKLFF. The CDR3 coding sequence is TGTGCCACCAGCAGGGTGGACCAGAATGAAAAACTGTTTTTT.

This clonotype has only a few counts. CDR3 DNA sequence: TGCAGCGCACGACAGGGAGCAGGCACTGAAGCTTTCTTT. It encodes CSARQGAGTEAFF. The J gene is TRBJ1-1, the V gene TRBV29-1, with 7 bases lining up with TRBD1. Germline V gives CDR1 SQVTM, CDR2 ANQGSEA. The CDR3 spans 13 residues. After removal of 7 bases from V and 4 bases from J, the junction contained 9 bases not matched to a gene.

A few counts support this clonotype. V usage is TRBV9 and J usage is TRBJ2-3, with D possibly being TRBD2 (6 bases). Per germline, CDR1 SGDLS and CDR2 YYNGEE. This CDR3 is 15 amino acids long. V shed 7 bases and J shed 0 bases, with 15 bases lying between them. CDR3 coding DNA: TGTGCCAGCGCGGTGGGGGGTAAAAGCACAGATACGCAGTATTTT. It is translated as CASAVGGKSTDTQYF.

The CDR3 nucleotides are TGTGCCTGGAGAATAGGGATGAACACTGAAGCTTTCTTT. Its translation: CAWRIGMNTEAFF. This chain joins TRBV30 and TRBJ1-1; D remains unclear. CDR1 is GTSNPN, CDR2 SVGIG, per germline (reference sequence). V lost 3 bases and J lost 0, with 8 bases in between. The CDR3 runs to 13 residues.

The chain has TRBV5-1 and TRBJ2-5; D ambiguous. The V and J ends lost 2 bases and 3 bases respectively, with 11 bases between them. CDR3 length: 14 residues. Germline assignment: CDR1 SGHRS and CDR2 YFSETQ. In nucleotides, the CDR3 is TGCGCCAGCAGCTTTTGGTCAACCGAAGAGACCCAGTACTTC. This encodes CASSFWSTEETQYF.

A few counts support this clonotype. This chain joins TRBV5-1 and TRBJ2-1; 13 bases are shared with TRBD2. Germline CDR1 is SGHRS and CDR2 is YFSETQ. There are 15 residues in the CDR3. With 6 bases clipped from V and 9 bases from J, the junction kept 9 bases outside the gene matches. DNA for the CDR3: TGCGCCAGCACCACTAGCGGGGGGGCTTACGGTGAGCAGTTCTTC. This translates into CASTTSGGAYGEQFF.

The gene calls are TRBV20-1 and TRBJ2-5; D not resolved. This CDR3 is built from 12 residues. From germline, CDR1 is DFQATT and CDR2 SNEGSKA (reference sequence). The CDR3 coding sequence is TGCAGCGGAACTATGGCGATCGAGACCCAGTACTTC. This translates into CSGTMAIETQYF.

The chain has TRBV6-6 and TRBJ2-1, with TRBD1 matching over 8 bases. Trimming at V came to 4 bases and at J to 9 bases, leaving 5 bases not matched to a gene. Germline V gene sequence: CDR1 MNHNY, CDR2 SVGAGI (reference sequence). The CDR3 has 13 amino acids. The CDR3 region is CASSWTGPGEQFF. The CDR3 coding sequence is TGTGCCAGCAGTTGGACAGGGCCAGGTGAGCAGTTCTTC.

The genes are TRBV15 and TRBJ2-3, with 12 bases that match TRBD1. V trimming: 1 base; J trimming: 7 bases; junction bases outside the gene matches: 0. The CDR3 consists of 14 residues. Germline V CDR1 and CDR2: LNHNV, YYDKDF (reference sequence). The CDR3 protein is CATSRGDRGHTQYF. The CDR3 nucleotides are TGTGCCACCAGCAGAGGGGACAGGGGGCATACGCAGTATTTT.

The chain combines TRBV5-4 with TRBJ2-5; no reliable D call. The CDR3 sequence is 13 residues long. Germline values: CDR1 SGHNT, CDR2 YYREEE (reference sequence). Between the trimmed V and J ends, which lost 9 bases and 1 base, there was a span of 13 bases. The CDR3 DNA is TGTGCCACTTCGTCCTCGTCCCAAGAGACCCAGTACTTC. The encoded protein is CATSSSSQETQYF. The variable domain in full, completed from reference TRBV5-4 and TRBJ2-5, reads ETGVTQSPTHLIKTRGQQVTLRCSSQSGHNTVSWYQQALGQGPQFIFQYYREEENGRGNFPPRFSGLQFPNYSSELNVNALELDDSALYLCATSSSSQETQYFGPGTRLLVL.